This T cell receptor beta chain was identified during a study of metastatic and nonmetastatic thyroid tumors. Background on the study: Malignant thyroid and benign thyroid patients provided blood and tumor or nodule tissue whose repertoires were compared. Study-wide results and limits: According to reports, the diversity of TCR beta was significantly higher in malignant thyroid tumors than in benign nodules, and this held in both blood and tumor samples.

In the study's own analysis: CDR3 was compared across clinicopathological groups, and the resulting differences were used to build a distant-metastasis classifier for papillary thyroid cancer. Through MiXCR, TCRdb re-clonotyped the PCR reads. TCRdb, rather than the study authors, made the V and J calls. The sample holds tens of thousands of clones; 14% are singletons and the top ten take over 6%. Each patient went into thyroid surgery without having received any treatment. This clone was seen many times. Its target is unknown. The junction and the germline gene differ at one end; a read error may be behind it. The sample holds other DNA sequences that translate to the same CDR3. CDR3 size: 15 residues. The germline gives CDR1 LNHDA, CDR2 SQIVND (reference sequence).

The material sequenced was blood. The V call is TRBV19, the J call TRBJ1-1; D gene uncertain. The TCR sequence derives from a male donor with papillary thyroid cancer or a benign thyroid nodule (not recorded which). Some clones in this sample may be carry-over from other donors' samples. CDR3 coding DNA: TGTGCCAGTAGTTCAGGACTCAGCATGAACACTGAAGCTTTCTTC. It yields the protein CASSSGLSMNTEAFF.